One sample yielded the 2 T cell receptor beta chains listed below, sequenced in a study of blood T cell repertoires in COVID-19. TCRdb keeps only in-frame clones here, not all; method: immunoSEQ multiplex PCR. The table has 190,000 or so clones, about 83% seen once. The material sequenced was peripheral blood. Every receptor here comes from a woman between 18 and 29 years old who had recovered from COVID-19.

The V and J genes are TRBV10-3 and TRBJ2-7, with 11 bases lining up with TRBD1. Germline CDR1 is ENHRY and CDR2 is SYGVKD. There are 13 residues in the CDR3. V lost 4 bases, J lost 12 bases, and 8 bases stayed unmatched. CDR3 region: CAISGDRGNSRYV. CDR3 DNA: TGTGCCATCAGTGGGGACAGGGGGAATTCGCGGTACGTC.

V and J are TRBV6-5 and TRBJ2-7, with D unresolved. V lost 7 bases, J lost 3 bases, and 7 bases lay in between. The germline gives CDR1 MNHEY, CDR2 SVGAGI. This CDR3 comprises 11 residues. CDR3 residues: CASTESYEQYV. In DNA form, the CDR3 reads TGTGCCAGCACGGAGAGCTACGAGCAGTACGTC.